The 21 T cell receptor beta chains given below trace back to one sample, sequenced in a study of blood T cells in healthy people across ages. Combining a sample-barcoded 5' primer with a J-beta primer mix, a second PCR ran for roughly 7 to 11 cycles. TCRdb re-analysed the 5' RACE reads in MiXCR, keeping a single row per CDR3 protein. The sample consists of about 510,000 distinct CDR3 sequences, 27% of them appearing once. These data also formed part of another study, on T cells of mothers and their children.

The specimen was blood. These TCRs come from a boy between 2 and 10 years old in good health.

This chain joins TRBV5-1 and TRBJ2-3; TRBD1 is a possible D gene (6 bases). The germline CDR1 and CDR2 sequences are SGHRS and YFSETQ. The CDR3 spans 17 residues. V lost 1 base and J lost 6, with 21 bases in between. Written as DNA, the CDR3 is TGCGCCAGCAGCTTGCGCCCGAGGGGGTGGGAGATGGATACGCAGTATTTT. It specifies CASSLRPRGWEMDTQYF.

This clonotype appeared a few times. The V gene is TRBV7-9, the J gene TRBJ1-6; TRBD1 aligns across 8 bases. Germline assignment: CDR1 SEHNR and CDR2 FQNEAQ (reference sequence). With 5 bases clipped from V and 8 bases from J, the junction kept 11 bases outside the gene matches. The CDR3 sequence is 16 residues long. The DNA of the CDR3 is TGTGCCAGCAGCCTAGGACGGACAGGGCAGGATTCACCCCTCCACTTT. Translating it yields CASSLGRTGQDSPLHF.

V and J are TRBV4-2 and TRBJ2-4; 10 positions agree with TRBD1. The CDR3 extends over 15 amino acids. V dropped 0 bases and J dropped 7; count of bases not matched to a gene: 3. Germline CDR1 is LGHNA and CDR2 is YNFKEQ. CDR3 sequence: CASSQEGGQGNIQYF. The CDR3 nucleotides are TGTGCCAGCAGCCAAGAGGGGGGACAGGGGAACATTCAGTACTTC.

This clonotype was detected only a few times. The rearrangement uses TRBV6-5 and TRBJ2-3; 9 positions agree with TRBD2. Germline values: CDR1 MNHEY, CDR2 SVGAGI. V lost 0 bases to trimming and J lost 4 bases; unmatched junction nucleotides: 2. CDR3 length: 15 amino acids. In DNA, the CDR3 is TGTGCCAGCAGTTACTCTAGCGGGAGTGCAGATACGCAGTATTTT. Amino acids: CASSYSSGSADTQYF.

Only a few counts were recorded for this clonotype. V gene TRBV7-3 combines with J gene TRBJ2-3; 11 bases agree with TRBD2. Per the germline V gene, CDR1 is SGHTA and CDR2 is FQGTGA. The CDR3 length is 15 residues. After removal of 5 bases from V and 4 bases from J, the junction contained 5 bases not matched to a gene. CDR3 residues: CASSQTSGASDTQYF. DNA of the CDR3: TGTGCCAGCAGCCAGACTAGCGGGGCATCAGATACGCAGTATTTT. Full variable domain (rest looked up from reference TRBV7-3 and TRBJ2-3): GAGVSQTPSNKVTEKGKYVELRCDPISGHTALYWYRQSLGQGPEFLIYFQGTGAADDSGLPNDRFFAVRPEGSVSTLKIQRTERGDSAVYLCASSQTSGASDTQYFGPGTRLTVL.

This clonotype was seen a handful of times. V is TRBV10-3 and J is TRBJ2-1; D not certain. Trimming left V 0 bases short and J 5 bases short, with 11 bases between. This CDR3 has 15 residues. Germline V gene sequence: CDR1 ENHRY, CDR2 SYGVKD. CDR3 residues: CAISESRQSDNEQFF. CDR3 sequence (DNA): TGTGCCATCAGTGAGTCGCGACAATCGGACAATGAGCAGTTCTTC.

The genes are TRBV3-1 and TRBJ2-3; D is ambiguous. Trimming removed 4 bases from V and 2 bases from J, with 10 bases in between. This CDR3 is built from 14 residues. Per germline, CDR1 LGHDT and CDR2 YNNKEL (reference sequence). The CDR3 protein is CASSPLVFTDTQYF. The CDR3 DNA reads TGTGCCAGCAGCCCTCTAGTGTTCACAGATACGCAGTATTTT.

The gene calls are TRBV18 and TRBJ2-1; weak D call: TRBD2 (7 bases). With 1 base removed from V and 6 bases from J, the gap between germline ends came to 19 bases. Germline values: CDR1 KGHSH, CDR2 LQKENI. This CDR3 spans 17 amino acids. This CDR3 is CASSPRGSGGGFNEQFF. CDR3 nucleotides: TGTGCCAGCTCACCACGGGGGTCTGGCGGGGGCTTCAATGAGCAGTTCTTC. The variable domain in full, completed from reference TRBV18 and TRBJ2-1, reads NAGVMQNPRHLVRRRGQEARLRCSPMKGHSHVYWYRQLPEEGLKFMVYLQKENIIDESGMPKERFSAEFPKEGPSILRIQQVVRGDSAAYFCASSPRGSGGGFNEQFFGPGTRLTVL.

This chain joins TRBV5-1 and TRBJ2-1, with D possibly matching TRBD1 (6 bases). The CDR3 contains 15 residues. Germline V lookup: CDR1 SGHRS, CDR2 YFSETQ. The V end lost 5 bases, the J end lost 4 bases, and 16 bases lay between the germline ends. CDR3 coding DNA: TGCGCCAGCAGTCCTAGACAGGCAGAATACAATGAGCAGTTCTTC. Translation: CASSPRQAEYNEQFF.

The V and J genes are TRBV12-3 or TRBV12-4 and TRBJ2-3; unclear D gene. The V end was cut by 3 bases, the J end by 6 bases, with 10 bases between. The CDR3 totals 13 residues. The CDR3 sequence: CASSFDTMDTQYF. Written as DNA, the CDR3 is TGTGCCAGCAGTTTTGATACGATGGATACGCAGTATTTT.

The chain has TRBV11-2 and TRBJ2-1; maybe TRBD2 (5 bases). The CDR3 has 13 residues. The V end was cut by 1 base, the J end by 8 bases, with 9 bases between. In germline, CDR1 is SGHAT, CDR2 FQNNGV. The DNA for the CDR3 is TGTGCCAGCAGCTTAGGTCGGGAATATGAGCAGTTCTTC. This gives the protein CASSLGREYEQFF.

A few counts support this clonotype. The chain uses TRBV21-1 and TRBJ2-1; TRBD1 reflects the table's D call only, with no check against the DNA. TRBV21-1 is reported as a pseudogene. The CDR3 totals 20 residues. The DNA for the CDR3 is TGTGCCAGCAGCAAGTTAGGACAGGCATCCTTACCCCCCCAATACAATGAGCAGTTCTTC. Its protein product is CASSKLGQASLPPQYNEQFF.

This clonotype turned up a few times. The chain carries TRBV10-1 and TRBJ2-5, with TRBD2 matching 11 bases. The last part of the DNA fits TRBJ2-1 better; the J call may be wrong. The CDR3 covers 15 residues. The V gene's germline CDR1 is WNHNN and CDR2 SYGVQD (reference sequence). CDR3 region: CASSEGTSGGGEQFF. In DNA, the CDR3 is TGCGCCAGCAGTGAGGGGACTAGCGGTGGGGGTGAGCAGTTCTTC.

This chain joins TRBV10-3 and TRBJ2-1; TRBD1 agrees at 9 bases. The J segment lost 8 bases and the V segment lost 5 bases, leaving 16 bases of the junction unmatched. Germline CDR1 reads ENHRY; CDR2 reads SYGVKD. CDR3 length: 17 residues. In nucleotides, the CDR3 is TGTGCCATCAGTACGCCCTCCTCGGGACAGGGATCGTATGAGCAGTTCTTC. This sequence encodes CAISTPSSGQGSYEQFF.

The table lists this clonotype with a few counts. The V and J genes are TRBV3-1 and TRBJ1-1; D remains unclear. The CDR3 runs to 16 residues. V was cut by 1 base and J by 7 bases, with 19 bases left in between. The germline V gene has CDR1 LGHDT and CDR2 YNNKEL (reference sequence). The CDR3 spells CASSQGVRARAREAFF. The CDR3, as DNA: TGTGCCAGCAGCCAAGGGGTGAGGGCCCGAGCTCGTGAAGCTTTCTTT. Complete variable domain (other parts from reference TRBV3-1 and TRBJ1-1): DTAVSQTPKYLVTQMGNDKSIKCEQNLGHDTMYWYKQDSKKFLKIMFSYNNKELIINETVPNRFSPKSPDKAHLNLHINSLELGDSAVYFCASSQGVRARAREAFFGQGTRLTVV.

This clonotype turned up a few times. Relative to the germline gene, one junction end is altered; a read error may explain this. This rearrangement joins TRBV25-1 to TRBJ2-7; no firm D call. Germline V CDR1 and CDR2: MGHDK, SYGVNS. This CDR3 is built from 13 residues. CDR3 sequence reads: CASSLFVSHEQYF. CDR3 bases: TGTGCCAGCAGTCTCTTCGTCTCCCACGAGCAGTACTTC.

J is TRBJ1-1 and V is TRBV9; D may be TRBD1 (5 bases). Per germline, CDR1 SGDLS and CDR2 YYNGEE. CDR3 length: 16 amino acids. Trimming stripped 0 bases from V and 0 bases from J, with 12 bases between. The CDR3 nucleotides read TGTGCCAGCAGCGTAGGGGGGGGGGTTATGAACACTGAAGCTTTCTTT. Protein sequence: CASSVGGGVMNTEAFF. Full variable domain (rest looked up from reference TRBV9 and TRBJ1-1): DSGVTQTPKHLITATGQRVTLRCSPRSGDLSVYWYQQSLDQGLQFLIQYYNGEERAKGNILERFSAQQFPDLHSELNLSSLELGDSALYFCASSVGGGVMNTEAFFGQGTRLTVV.

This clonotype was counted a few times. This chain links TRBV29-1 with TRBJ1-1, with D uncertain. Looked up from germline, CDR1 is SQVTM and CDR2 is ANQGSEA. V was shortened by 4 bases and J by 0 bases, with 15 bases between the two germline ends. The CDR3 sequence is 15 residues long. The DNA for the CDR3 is TGCAGCGTTGGACCGAACCTTAACATGAACACTGAAGCTTTCTTT. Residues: CSVGPNLNMNTEAFF.

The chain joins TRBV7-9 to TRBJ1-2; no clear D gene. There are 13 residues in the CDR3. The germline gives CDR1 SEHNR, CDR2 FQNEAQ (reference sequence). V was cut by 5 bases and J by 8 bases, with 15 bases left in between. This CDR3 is CASSPDRRTGYTF. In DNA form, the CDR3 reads TGTGCCAGCAGCCCTGATCGCCGCACAGGCTACACCTTC.

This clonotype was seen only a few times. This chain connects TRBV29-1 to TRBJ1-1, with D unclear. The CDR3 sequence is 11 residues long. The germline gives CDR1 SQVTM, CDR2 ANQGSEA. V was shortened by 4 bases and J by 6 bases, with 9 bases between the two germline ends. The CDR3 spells CSVARAAEAFF. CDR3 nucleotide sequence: TGCAGCGTTGCAAGGGCCGCTGAAGCTTTCTTT. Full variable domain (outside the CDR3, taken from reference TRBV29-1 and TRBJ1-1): SAVISQKPSRDICQRGTSLTIQCQVDSQVTMMFWYRQQPGQSLTLIATANQGSEATYESGFVIDKFPISRPNLTFSTLTVSNMSPEDSSIYLCSVARAAEAFFGQGTRLTVV.

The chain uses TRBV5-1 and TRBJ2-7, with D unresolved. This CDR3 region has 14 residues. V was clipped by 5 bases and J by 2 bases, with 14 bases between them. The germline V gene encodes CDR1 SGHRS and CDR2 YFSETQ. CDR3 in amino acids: CASRFGLETYEQYF. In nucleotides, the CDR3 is TGCGCCAGCAGGTTTGGGTTGGAAACCTACGAGCAGTACTTC.